Listed here are 19 T cell receptor beta chains from one sample, sequenced in a study of T cell changes during pregnancy in multiple sclerosis. Using immunoSEQ multiplex PCR, the repertoire was profiled, and TCRdb retains in-frame clones only, with some absent. In the table there are around 57,000 clones, more than 75% of which are singletons. This specimen was peripheral blood, taken in the second trimester of pregnancy. These receptors were collected from a female donor with multiple sclerosis, enrolled in a pregnancy study.

The table lists this clone with a few counts. V gene TRBV5-1 combines with J gene TRBJ2-3; maybe TRBD2 (6 bases). V was clipped by 4 bases and J by 0 bases, with 9 bases between them. The CDR3 sequence is 14 residues long. CDR1 is SGHRS and CDR2 is YFSETQ in the germline V gene. CDR3: CASSPEGSTDTQYF. In DNA, the CDR3 is TGCGCCAGCAGCCCGGAGGGGAGCACAGATACGCAGTATTTT. The full variable domain, its missing parts supplied by reference TRBV5-1 and TRBJ2-3, is KAGVTQTPRYLIKTRGQQVTLSCSPISGHRSVSWYQQTPGQGLQFLFEYFSETQRNKGNFPGRFSGRQFSNSRSEMNVSTLELGDSALYLCASSPEGSTDTQYFGPGTRLTVL.

The chain joins TRBV6-5 to TRBJ2-7; 10 nucleotides align to TRBD2. The CDR3 is made up of 15 amino acids. V trimming: 4 bases; J trimming: 7 bases; junction bases outside the gene matches: 10. CDR1 and CDR2 from the germline V gene are MNHEY and SVGAGI. CDR3 sequence reads: CASSSRGLAAGEQYF. CDR3 nucleotide sequence: TGTGCCAGCAGTTCCCGCGGACTAGCGGCTGGGGAGCAGTACTTC.

The V and J genes are TRBV4-1 and TRBJ2-7; TRBD2 is a possible D gene (5 bases). Trimming cost V 3 bases and J 2 bases, with 14 bases left between them. Germline CDR1 reads MGHRA; CDR2 reads YSYEKL. The CDR3 has 15 residues. CDR3 residues: CASSHGWGVAYEQYF. The CDR3, as DNA: TGCGCCAGCAGCCACGGTTGGGGAGTCGCCTACGAGCAGTACTTC.

This chain links TRBV9 with TRBJ1-3; D might be TRBD1 (6 bases). This CDR3 spans 15 amino acids. V was cut by 0 bases and J by 4 bases, with 11 bases left in between. The germline V gene encodes CDR1 SGDLS and CDR2 YYNGEE. The CDR3 loop reads CASSVVGQSGNTIYF. In nucleotides, the CDR3 is TGTGCCAGCAGCGTAGTCGGACAGAGCGGAAACACCATATATTTT.

J is TRBJ2-1 and V is TRBV5-1; 10 bases agree with TRBD2. V dropped 4 bases and J dropped 3; count of bases not matched to a gene: 7. The CDR3 consists of 16 residues. From germline, CDR1 is SGHRS and CDR2 YFSETQ. The CDR3 reads CASSPPIAGGYNEQFF. CDR3 DNA: TGCGCCAGCAGCCCCCCGATAGCGGGGGGCTACAATGAGCAGTTCTTC.

This clone has more than one count but fewer than ten. This sequence joins TRBV18 and TRBJ1-6; a weak D match, TRBD1 (6 bases). The V gene lost 2 bases and the J gene lost 9 bases, with 11 bases spanning the gap. Germline loops: CDR1 KGHSH, CDR2 LQKENI. The CDR3 consists of 14 residues. CDR3 nucleotide sequence: TGTGCCAGCTCACCAGGGCAGGGGCTTTCACCCCTCCACTTT. Protein product: CASSPGQGLSPLHF.

This clone appeared once. V gene TRBV2 combines with J gene TRBJ1-6, with 8 bases aligning to TRBD1. V lost 6 bases, J lost 10 bases, and 2 bases stayed unmatched. The CDR3 sequence is 12 residues long. Germline V gene sequence: CDR1 SNHLY, CDR2 FYNNEI. The CDR3 region has the DNA TGTGCCAGCAGGGACAGGGCATCACCCCTCCACTTT. Its translation is CASRDRASPLHF.

The gene calls are TRBV15 and TRBJ1-6; TRBD1 agrees at 7 bases. There are 17 residues in the CDR3. Unmatched junction bases numbered 9, after V lost 0 bases and J lost 7 bases. Germline CDR1 reads LNHNV; CDR2 reads YYDKDF (reference sequence). DNA of the CDR3: TGTGCCACCAGCAGAGATCAAGGGGGCAGGGGAAATTCACCCCTCCACTTT. Translating gives CATSRDQGGRGNSPLHF.

This clone has just one count. The chain couples TRBV19 to TRBJ1-2; D gene uncertain. The germline gives CDR1 LNHDA, CDR2 SQIVND (reference sequence). The V end lost 5 bases, the J end lost 4 bases, and 11 bases lay between the germline ends. There are 13 residues in the CDR3. CDR3 in amino acids: CASSRPGSYGYTF. CDR3 coding DNA: TGTGCCAGTAGTCGTCCCGGGTCCTATGGCTACACCTTC.

The genes are TRBV10-3 and TRBJ1-1; unclear D gene. V gave up 6 bases and J gave up 1 base, with 12 bases separating them. The CDR3 is made up of 14 amino acids. Germline loops: CDR1 ENHRY, CDR2 SYGVKD. The CDR3 region is CAIREMAANTEAFF. The DNA for the CDR3 is TGTGCCATCAGGGAGATGGCTGCGAACACTGAAGCTTTCTTT.

The chain employs TRBV6-1 and TRBJ1-2; 8 bases are a match to TRBD1. Germline CDR1 reads MNHNS; CDR2 reads SASEGT. The CDR3 loop spans 14 amino acids. V was pared by 6 bases and J by 1 base, with 4 bases of the junction left unmatched. The CDR3 loop reads CASSQGARNYGYTF. The CDR3 bases are TGTGCCAGCAGCCAGGGGGCCCGTAACTATGGCTACACCTTC.

The chain links TRBV30 to TRBJ1-2; 8 bases match TRBD1. The germline CDR1 and CDR2 sequences are GTSNPN and SVGIG (reference sequence). This CDR3 has 13 residues. With V trimmed by 3 bases and J by 8 bases, 8 bases remained unmatched. CDR3 in DNA: TGTGCCTGGAGGTCGACAGGGGCAGGCGGCTACACCTTC. It encodes CAWRSTGAGGYTF.

This chain joins TRBV29-1 and TRBJ2-5; 8 bases are a match to TRBD1. Germline loops: CDR1 SQVTM, CDR2 ANQGSEA. V lost 4 bases, J lost 5 bases, and 9 bases stayed unmatched. The CDR3 is 14 residues long. The CDR3 spells CSVATDRDRETQYF. The CDR3 coding sequence is TGCAGCGTTGCCACGGACAGGGATAGGGAGACCCAGTACTTC.

This clone was detected a few times. The chain has TRBV7-9 and TRBJ1-1, with 8 bases that match TRBD1. The germline V gene encodes CDR1 SEHNR and CDR2 FQNEAQ (reference sequence). With V trimmed by 4 bases and J by 6 bases, 13 bases remained unmatched. The CDR3 contains 16 residues. The DNA for the CDR3 is TGTGCCAGCAGCTCCCGGACAGGGACTTATGTGGCTGAAGCTTTCTTT. This gives the protein CASSSRTGTYVAEAFF.

The gene calls are TRBV27 and TRBJ2-3; 8 positions agree with TRBD1. V shed 1 base, J shed 6 bases, and the junction held 6 bases outside the gene matches. There are 15 residues in the CDR3. CDR1 MNHEY and CDR2 SMNVEV come from the germline V gene (reference sequence). The CDR3 DNA follows: TGTGCCAGCAGTTTATATCAGGGGGCGCATGATACGCAGTATTTT. It yields the protein CASSLYQGAHDTQYF.

The chain combines TRBV11-2 with TRBJ2-1; no firm D call. The CDR3 length is 12 residues. CDR1 and CDR2 from the germline V gene are SGHAT and FQNNGV. V was pared by 1 base and J by 7 bases, with 5 bases between. The chain's CDR3 is CASSLVGNEQFF. CDR3 sequence (DNA): TGTGCCAGCAGCTTAGTCGGGAATGAGCAGTTCTTC.

This clone was detected only once. The J gene is TRBJ2-5, the V gene TRBV7-6; D may be TRBD2 (7 bases). Germline values: CDR1 SGHVS, CDR2 FNYEAQ. V shed 5 bases and J shed 7 bases, with 23 bases lying between them. The CDR3 has 16 residues. The CDR3 loop is CASSPLGGLGFATQYF. Written as DNA, the CDR3 is TGTGCCAGCAGCCCATTGGGGGGGCTAGGATTCGCGACCCAGTACTTC.

This chain connects TRBV6-6 to TRBJ1-1; no clear D gene. This CDR3 has 16 amino acids. Per germline, CDR1 MNHNY and CDR2 SVGAGI (reference sequence). V shed 5 bases and J shed 0 bases, with 16 bases lying between them. CDR3 region: CASSARRMAVNTEAFF. The CDR3 DNA is TGTGCCAGCAGTGCACGACGGATGGCGGTGAACACTGAAGCTTTCTTT.

The genes are TRBV7-9 and TRBJ2-5; perhaps TRBD1 as D (6 bases). Germline V gene lookup returns CDR1 SEHNR and CDR2 FQNEAQ (reference sequence). Trimming took 0 bases from V and 0 from J, leaving 8 bases between them. This CDR3 contains 15 residues. The CDR3 reads CASSLAWTDQETQYF. CDR3 nucleotides: TGTGCCAGCAGCTTAGCGTGGACAGACCAAGAGACCCAGTACTTC.